This T cell receptor (beta chain) was captured by sequencing in a study of identical twins. Study-wide results and caveats: Memory repertoires lacked the insertion deficit that abundant cord blood beta clonotypes showed.

CDR1 and CDR2 from the germline V gene are LGHNA and YNFKEQ. The CDR3 extends over 15 amino acids. V was pared by 8 bases and J by 2 bases, with 12 bases of the junction left unmatched. In its sample, this clonotype was seen a few times. Its antigen is as yet unknown. Carrying unique molecular identifiers, the cDNA also gained a universal primer site through template switching. In TCRdb, the 5' RACE reads were re-called with MiXCR into one record per CDR3 protein. The repertoire consists of 1,800,000 or so distinct CDR3 sequences, with about 31% occurring once and the leading ten covering less than 0.35%. Each donor was a healthy Caucasian.

Material for sequencing was cord blood. This clonotype was obtained from a newborn girl in good health. J is TRBJ2-7 and V is TRBV4-2; 7 nucleotides agree with TRBD1. CDR3 coding DNA: TGTGCCAGCGCTCACCCGGACAGGACCGCCTACGAGCAGTACTTC. Protein product: CASAHPDRTAYEQYF.